This is a list of T cell receptor beta chains from one sample in a study of graft-versus-host responses after intestinal transplantation. Their antigens are not known. Profiled with immunoSEQ multiplex PCR; TCRdb holds only in-frame clones, not every one. The sample includes more than 85,000 clones, around 95% of them seen just once. The sequences come from unstimulated CD8+ T cells sorted from spleen or lymph node cells, collected before intestinal transplant. The receptors derive from a human donor who received an intestinal transplant. The CDR3 runs from the conserved cysteine through the conserved F or W. A D gene is named only where the DNA matches it firmly. Clone size, where shown, is once, few, many, or a class for clones that have expanded.

>TRBV28|.|TRBJ2-6|.|18
TGTGCCAGCAGTCCCCGCCGGGGCAGGCGCTCTGGGGCCAACGTCCTGACTTTC
CASSPRRGRRSGANVLTF
>TRBV5-4|.|TRBJ1-5|.|14
TGTGCCAGCAGCCTGGGGGGGCGCCGGCAGCCCCAGCATTTT
CASSLGGRRQPQHF
>TRBV4-1|.|TRBJ2-1|.|15
TGCGCCAGCAGCGGCGAGGGTCCCGGCTACAATGAGCAGTTCTTC
CASSGEGPGYNEQFF
>TRBV7-9|.|TRBJ1-1|.|16
TGTGCCAGCAGCCCTCCCGCCGCGGTGACGAACACTGAAGCTTTCTTT
CASSPPAAVTNTEAFF
>TRBV25-1|.|TRBJ2-5|.|14
TGTGCCAGCAGTGAACGGTGGCAGGGGGAGACCCAGTACTTC
CASSERWQGETQYF
>TRBV6-1|TRBD2|TRBJ2-7|.|20
TGTGCCAGCAGTGATAAACAGGCCCCAAATATAGCGGGAGCCCTCTACGAGCAGTACTTC
CASSDKQAPNIAGALYEQYF
>TRBV5-4|.|TRBJ1-3|.|14
TGTGCCAGCAGCTTGGAAGGGTCTGGAAACACCATATATTTT
CASSLEGSGNTIYF
>TRBV5-4|.|TRBJ2-1|.|15
TGTGCCAGCACCTCGTCCGGGGGGCAGTACAATGAGCAGTTCTTC
CASTSSGGQYNEQFF
>TRBV4-1|.|TRBJ1-1|.|16
TGCGCCAGCAGCCAAGACTTACAGGCGACGAACACTGAAGCTTTCTTT
CASSQDLQATNTEAFF
>TRBV5-4|TRBD1|TRBJ2-5|.|14
TGTGCCAGCAGGGGGACAGGACCCCAAGAGACCCAGTACTTC
CASRGTGPQETQYF
>TRBV7-2|.|TRBJ1-1|.|13
TGTGCCAGCAGCCTACTAGTGGGGACTGAAGCTTTCTTT
CASSLLVGTEAFF
>TRBV18|TRBD1|TRBJ1-1|.|16
TGTGCCAGCTCACCGGGACAGGGGGACATGAACACTGAAGCTTTCTTT
CASSPGQGDMNTEAFF
>TRBV27|TRBD1|TRBJ1-1|.|13
TGTGCCAGCAGTCCGACAGGGGACACTGAAGCTTTCTTT
CASSPTGDTEAFF
>TRBV7-6|.|TRBJ2-7|.|13
TGTGCCAGCAGCTTCGGGACTGCCTACGAGCAGTACTTC
CASSFGTAYEQYF
>TRBV19|.|TRBJ1-2|.|14
TGTGCCAGTAGTGAGTACCTAGCTAACTATGGCTACACCTTC
CASSEYLANYGYTF
>TRBV4-1|TRBD2|TRBJ2-3|.|15
TGCGCCAGCAGCCCTAGCGGGAAGAGCACAGATACGCAGTATTTT
CASSPSGKSTDTQYF
>TRBV4-1|.|TRBJ2-7|few|15
TGTGCCAGCAGCCAATTTGGCGGAGACTCCTACGAGCAGTACTTC
CASSQFGGDSYEQYF
>TRBV9|.|TRBJ2-1|.|16
TGTGCCAGCAGCGTAGGATGGGGGCCTGTGAACAATGAGCAGTTCTTC
CASSVGWGPVNNEQFF